A selection of T cell receptor beta chains follows, all from one sample in a study of T-cell memory formation after mild COVID-19. One entry per CDR3 protein results from TCRdb running MiXCR on the 5' RACE reads. The data hold around 180,000 distinct CDR3 sequences, with approximately 17% observed a single time. Material: PBMCs or a T cell subset sorted from them (not recorded which). Receptor source: a man aged 18-30 years who had mild COVID-19 (a few samples of this study predate the infection). Cell type and time point are not known. Each CDR3 is given with its conserved first and last residue. The order of the fields is CDR3 DNA, CDR3 protein, clone size, V gene, J gene, D gene, CDR3 length. A D gene is named only where the DNA matches it firmly. Size tells how often a clone was seen (once, few, many) or the class of an expanded clone, and some rows leave it out.

DNA: TGTGCCAGCAGTTCAACCTCTAGGTCAGATACGCAGTATTTT
CDR3: CASSSTSRSDTQYF
size: few
V: TRBV6-5
J: TRBJ2-3
D: .
length: 14

DNA: TGTGCCAGCAGCCAAGATGCGTTTCTAGCGGGGGGCTACAATGAGCAGTTCTTC
CDR3: CASSQDAFLAGGYNEQFF
size: .
V: TRBV4-2
J: TRBJ2-1
D: TRBD2
length: 18

DNA: TGTGCCAGCAGCTTAGGGGTGTTCGGGCTTGGTGAGCAGTTCTTC
CDR3: CASSLGVFGLGEQFF
size: .
V: TRBV7-6
J: TRBJ2-1
D: .
length: 15

DNA: TGTGCCAGCAGTTACGATGGGGGGGAAGAGACCCAGTACTTC
CDR3: CASSYDGGEETQYF
size: many
V: TRBV6-6
J: TRBJ2-5
D: TRBD2
length: 14

DNA: TGTGCCAGCTCACCACCGGGCTCCTACGAGCAGTACTTC
CDR3: CASSPPGSYEQYF
size: many
V: TRBV18
J: TRBJ2-7
D: .
length: 13

DNA: TGTGCCTGGACGCGGGACAGGGCCTTCGAGCAGTACTTC
CDR3: CAWTRDRAFEQYF
size: once
V: TRBV30
J: TRBJ2-7
D: TRBD1
length: 13

DNA: TGTGCCAGCAGCCCACCTGGGACTCTCCAAGAGACCCAGTACTTC
CDR3: CASSPPGTLQETQYF
size: few
V: TRBV7-2
J: TRBJ2-5
D: .
length: 15

DNA: TGCAGTGCCCCCGGCGGGTTGAACAATCAGCCCCAGCATTTT
CDR3: CSAPGGLNNQPQHF
size: few
V: TRBV20-1
J: TRBJ1-5
D: .
length: 14

DNA: TGTGCCAGCAGAAACTATGGCTACACCTTC
CDR3: CASRNYGYTF
size: few
V: TRBV12-3/TRBV12-4
J: TRBJ1-2
D: .
length: 10

DNA: TGTGCCAGCAGCCTACAGGGGGACAATGGCTACACCTTC
CDR3: CASSLQGDNGYTF
size: .
V: TRBV27
J: TRBJ1-2
D: TRBD1
length: 13

DNA: TGTGCCAGCAGTTTCGGCGGGACAGGGGGAAACATTCAGTACTTC
CDR3: CASSFGGTGGNIQYF
size: few
V: TRBV27
J: TRBJ2-4
D: TRBD1
length: 15

DNA: TGCAGTGCTAGACTCCCCGGACACTCCGTCCGCCAAAACATTCAGTACTTC
CDR3: CSARLPGHSVRQNIQYF
size: few
V: TRBV20-1
J: TRBJ2-4
D: .
length: 17

DNA: TGTGCCAGCAGCTCCTACAGGGGGAGGGCAGATACGCAGTATTTT
CDR3: CASSSYRGRADTQYF
size: many
V: TRBV11-2
J: TRBJ2-3
D: .
length: 15

DNA: TGTGCCAGCAGTTACGTTCAGGGGGGCTACGAGCAGTACTTC
CDR3: CASSYVQGGYEQYF
size: .
V: TRBV6-5
J: TRBJ2-7
D: .
length: 14

DNA: TGCAGTGCTAGAGACTATGGCGGGGGGGCTGCAGATACGCAGTATTTT
CDR3: CSARDYGGGAADTQYF
size: .
V: TRBV20-1
J: TRBJ2-3
D: TRBD2
length: 16

DNA: TGCGCCAGCGGGGTGGATACGCAGTATTTT
CDR3: CASGVDTQYF
size: many
V: TRBV5-1
J: TRBJ2-3
D: .
length: 10